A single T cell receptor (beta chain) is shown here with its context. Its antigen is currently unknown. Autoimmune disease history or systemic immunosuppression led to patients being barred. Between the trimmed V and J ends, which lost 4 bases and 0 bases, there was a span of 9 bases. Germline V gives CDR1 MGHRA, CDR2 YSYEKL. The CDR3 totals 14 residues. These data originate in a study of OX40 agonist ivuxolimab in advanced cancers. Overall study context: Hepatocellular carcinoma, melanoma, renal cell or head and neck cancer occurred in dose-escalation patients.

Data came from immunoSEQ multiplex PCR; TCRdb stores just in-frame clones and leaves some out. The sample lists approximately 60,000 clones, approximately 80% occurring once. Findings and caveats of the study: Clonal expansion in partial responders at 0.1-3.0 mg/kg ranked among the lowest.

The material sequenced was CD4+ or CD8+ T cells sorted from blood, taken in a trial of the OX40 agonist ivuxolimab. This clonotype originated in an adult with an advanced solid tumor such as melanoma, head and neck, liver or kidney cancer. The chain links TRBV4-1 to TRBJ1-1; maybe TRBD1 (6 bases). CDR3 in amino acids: CASSRDRMNTEAFF. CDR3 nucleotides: TGCGCCAGCAGCCGAGACAGGATGAACACTGAAGCTTTCTTT.